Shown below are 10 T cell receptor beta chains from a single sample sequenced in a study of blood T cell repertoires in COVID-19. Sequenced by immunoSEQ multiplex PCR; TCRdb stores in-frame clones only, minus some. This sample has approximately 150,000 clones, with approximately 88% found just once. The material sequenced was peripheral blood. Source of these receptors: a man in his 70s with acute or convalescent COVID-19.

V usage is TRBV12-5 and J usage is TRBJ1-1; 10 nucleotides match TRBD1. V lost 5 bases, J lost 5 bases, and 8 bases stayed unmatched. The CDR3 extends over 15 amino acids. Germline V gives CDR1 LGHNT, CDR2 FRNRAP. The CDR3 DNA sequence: TGTGCTAGTGGTGGAGACAGGGGGCAGGGTACTGAAGCTTTCTTT. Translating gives CASGGDRGQGTEAFF.

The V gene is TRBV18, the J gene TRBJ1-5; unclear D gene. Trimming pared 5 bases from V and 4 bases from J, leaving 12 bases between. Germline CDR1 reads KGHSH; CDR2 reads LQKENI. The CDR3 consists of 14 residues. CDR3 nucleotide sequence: TGTGCCAGCTCAACTGACATAGGTAATCAGCCCCAGCATTTT. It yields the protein CASSTDIGNQPQHF.

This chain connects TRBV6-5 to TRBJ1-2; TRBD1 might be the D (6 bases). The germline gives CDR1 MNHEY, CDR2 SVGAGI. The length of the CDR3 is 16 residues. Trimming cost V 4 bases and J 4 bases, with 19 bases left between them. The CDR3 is CASSFVGRGRVYGYTF. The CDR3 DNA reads TGTGCCAGCAGTTTCGTGGGAAGGGGGAGGGTCTATGGCTACACCTTC.

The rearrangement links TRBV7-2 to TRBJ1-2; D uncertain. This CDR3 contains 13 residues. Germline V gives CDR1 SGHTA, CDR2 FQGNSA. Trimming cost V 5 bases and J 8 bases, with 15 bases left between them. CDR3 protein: CASSVIRDHGYTF. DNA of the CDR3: TGTGCCAGCAGCGTAATACGCGATCACGGCTACACCTTC.

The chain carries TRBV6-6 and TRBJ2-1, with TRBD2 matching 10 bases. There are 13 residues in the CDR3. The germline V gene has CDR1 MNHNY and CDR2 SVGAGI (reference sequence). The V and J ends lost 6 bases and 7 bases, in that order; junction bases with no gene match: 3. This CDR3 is CASRGLALNEQFF. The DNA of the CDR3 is TGTGCCAGCAGGGGACTAGCGTTAAATGAGCAGTTCTTC.

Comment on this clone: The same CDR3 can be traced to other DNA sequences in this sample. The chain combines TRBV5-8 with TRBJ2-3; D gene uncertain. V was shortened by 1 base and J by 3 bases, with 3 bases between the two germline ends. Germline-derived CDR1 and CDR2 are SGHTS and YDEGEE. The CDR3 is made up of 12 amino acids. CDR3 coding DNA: TGTGCCAGCAGCTTGCGGACAGATACGCAGTATTTT. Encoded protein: CASSLRTDTQYF.

The CDR3 DNA sequence: TGTGCCACCAGCAGAGGGGGACTAGCGGGCGTCCCGTCGGATACGCAGTATTTT. It is translated as CATSRGGLAGVPSDTQYF. The chain joins TRBV15 to TRBJ2-3; TRBD2 aligns across 12 bases. With V trimmed by 1 base and J by 6 bases, 11 bases remained unmatched. The CDR3 has 18 residues. Per the germline V gene, CDR1 is LNHNV and CDR2 is YYDKDF (reference sequence).

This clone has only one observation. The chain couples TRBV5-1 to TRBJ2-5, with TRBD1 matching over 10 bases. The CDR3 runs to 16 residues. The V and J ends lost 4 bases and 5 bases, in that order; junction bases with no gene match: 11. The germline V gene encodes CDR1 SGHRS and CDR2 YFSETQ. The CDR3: CASSRAGTGDRETQYF. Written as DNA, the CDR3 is TGCGCCAGCAGCAGAGCCGGGACAGGGGACCGGGAGACCCAGTACTTC. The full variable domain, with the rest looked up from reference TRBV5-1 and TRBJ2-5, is KAGVTQTPRYLIKTRGQQVTLSCSPISGHRSVSWYQQTPGQGLQFLFEYFSETQRNKGNFPGRFSGRQFSNSRSEMNVSTLELGDSALYLCASSRAGTGDRETQYFGPGTRLLVL.

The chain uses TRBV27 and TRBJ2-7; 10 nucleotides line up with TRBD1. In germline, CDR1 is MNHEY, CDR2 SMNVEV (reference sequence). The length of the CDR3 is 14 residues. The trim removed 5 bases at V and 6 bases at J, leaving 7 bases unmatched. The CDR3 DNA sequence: TGTGCCAGCAGTCCCATGACAGGGGGCGGCGAGCAGTACTTC. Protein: CASSPMTGGGEQYF.

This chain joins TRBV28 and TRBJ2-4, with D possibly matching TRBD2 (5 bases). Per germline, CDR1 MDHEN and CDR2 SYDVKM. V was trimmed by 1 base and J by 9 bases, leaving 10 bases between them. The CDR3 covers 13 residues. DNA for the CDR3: TGTGCCAGCAGTTTATACGGGGTGGGCATTCAGTACTTC. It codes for CASSLYGVGIQYF.